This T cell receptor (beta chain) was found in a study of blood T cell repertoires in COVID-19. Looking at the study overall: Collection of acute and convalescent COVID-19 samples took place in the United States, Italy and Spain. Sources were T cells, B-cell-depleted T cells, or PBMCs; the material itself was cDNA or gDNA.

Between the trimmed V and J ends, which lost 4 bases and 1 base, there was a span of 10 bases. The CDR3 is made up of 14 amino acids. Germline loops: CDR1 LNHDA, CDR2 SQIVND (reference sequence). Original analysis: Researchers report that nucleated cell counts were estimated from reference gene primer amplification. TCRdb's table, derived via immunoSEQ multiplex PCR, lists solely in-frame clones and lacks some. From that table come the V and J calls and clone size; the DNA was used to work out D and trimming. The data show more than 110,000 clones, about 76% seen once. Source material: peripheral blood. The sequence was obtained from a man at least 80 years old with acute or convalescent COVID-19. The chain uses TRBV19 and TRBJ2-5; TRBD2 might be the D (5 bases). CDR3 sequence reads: CASSSRGLQETQYF. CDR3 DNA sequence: TGTGCCAGTAGTAGCCGGGGTCTCCAAGAGACCCAGTACTTC.